The rows below give T cell receptor beta chains drawn from one sample of a study of T cell responses to AZD1222 COVID-19 vaccine. TCRdb's table, derived via immunoSEQ multiplex PCR, lists solely in-frame clones and lacks some. The repertoire holds about 110,000 clones, with 70% to 90% as singletons. The specimen was peripheral blood, collected 28 days after the second AZD1222 dose. These receptors were taken from an adult who received the AZD1222 COVID-19 vaccine. Each CDR3 is given with its conserved first and last residue. The D gene is left open where the match is weak. Size is stated for part of the rows, as once, few or many counts, or as a class when the clone is expanded.

J gene: TRBJ2-7; clone size: .; D gene: TRBD2; V gene: TRBV2; CDR3 DNA: TGTGCCAGTAGGACTAGCGGGAGTTCGTACGAGCAGTACTTC; CDR3 protein: CASRTSGSSYEQYF
J gene: TRBJ2-1; clone size: .; D gene: .; V gene: TRBV4-2; CDR3 DNA: TGTGCCAGCAGCCCGAGATCAGCCTTAACCTACAATGAGCAGTTCTTC; CDR3 protein: CASSPRSALTYNEQFF
J gene: TRBJ1-2; clone size: once; D gene: TRBD1; V gene: TRBV5-1; CDR3 DNA: TGCGCCAGCAGCGGAGGGACAGCCGTCTATGGCTACACCTTC; CDR3 protein: CASSGGTAVYGYTF
J gene: TRBJ1-3; clone size: once; D gene: .; V gene: TRBV7-8; CDR3 DNA: TGTGCCAGCAGCTTAGTCCGATCTGGAAACACCATATATTTT; CDR3 protein: CASSLVRSGNTIYF
J gene: TRBJ2-7; clone size: once; D gene: .; V gene: TRBV4-3; CDR3 DNA: TGCGCCAGCAGCCAAGGTCTTGGACGCTCCTACGAGCAGTACTTC; CDR3 protein: CASSQGLGRSYEQYF
J gene: TRBJ2-4; clone size: .; D gene: TRBD2; V gene: TRBV2; CDR3 DNA: TGTGCCAGCAGTTTGCGGGAGACCCTCAACATTCAGTACTTC; CDR3 protein: CASSLRETLNIQYF
J gene: TRBJ1-1; clone size: .; D gene: .; V gene: TRBV12-3/TRBV12-4; CDR3 DNA: TGTGCCAGCAGGCCAAGGGGAACTGAAGCTTTCTTT; CDR3 protein: CASRPRGTEAFF
J gene: TRBJ2-2; clone size: few; D gene: .; V gene: TRBV7-3; CDR3 DNA: TGTGCCAGCAGCTTAAGGGCCGGGGAGCTGTTTTTT; CDR3 protein: CASSLRAGELFF
J gene: TRBJ2-1; clone size: .; D gene: TRBD2; V gene: TRBV5-1; CDR3 DNA: TGCGCCAGCAGACCCGGACTAGCGGGTACCCATGAGCAGTTCTTC; CDR3 protein: CASRPGLAGTHEQFF
J gene: TRBJ1-5; clone size: .; D gene: .; V gene: TRBV6-6; CDR3 DNA: TGTGCCAGCAGTTACTCAGGAAGGAGCAATCAGCCCCAGCATTTT; CDR3 protein: CASSYSGRSNQPQHF
J gene: TRBJ2-2; clone size: .; D gene: .; V gene: TRBV19; CDR3 DNA: TGTGCCAGTAGCAGGGTTGGCGGGGAGCTGTTTTTT; CDR3 protein: CASSRVGGELFF